This section outlines one T cell receptor (beta chain) sequence together with its context. Per the authors' pipeline: Researchers report that nucleated cell counts were estimated from reference gene primer amplification. Clones were read by immunoSEQ multiplex PCR, and TCRdb kept only the in-frame ones, dropping some. The V and J calls and the clone size are those of that table, but D and trimming were determined from the DNA. The repertoire holds roughly 82,000 clones, 82% seen once, with more than 9% in the top ten. This entry belongs to a study of blood T cell repertoires in COVID-19. As for the study in general: Material from acute and convalescent COVID-19 was sourced from the United States, Italy and Spain. The analysed material was cDNA or gDNA that came from T cells, B-cell-depleted T cells, or PBMCs.

The ends were cut back, 4 bases at V and 4 bases at J, with 14 bases in the middle. The CDR3 has 15 residues. Germline V gene sequence: CDR1 SGHKS, CDR2 YYEKEE (reference sequence). Source material: peripheral blood. The chain uses TRBV5-5 and TRBJ2-2; weak D call: TRBD2 (6 bases). This receptor was identified in a man aged 55 to 70 with acute or convalescent COVID-19. The CDR3 DNA sequence: TGTGCCAGCAGCACCGTGAGGGGAGGCACCGGGGAGCTGTTTTTT. Its translation: CASSTVRGGTGELFF.